These 31 T cell receptor beta chains share one sample of origin, sequenced in a study of cytomegalovirus exposure and HLA in healthy donors. The PCR used 60 Vbeta and 13 Jbeta primers. Produced via immunoSEQ multiplex PCR; TCRdb's table is partial and in-frame only. The top ten clones hold around 9.1% of a sample with fewer than 90,000 clones, about three quarters of them seen once. What was sequenced was PBMCs. The receptors originated from a man younger than 40 in good health and CMV-seropositive.

The V and J genes are TRBV18 and TRBJ1-6, with TRBD1 identical over 8 bases. CDR1 and CDR2 from the germline V gene are KGHSH and LQKENI. The CDR3 covers 14 residues. J lost 7 bases, V lost 3 bases, and 2 bases had no gene match. CDR3 loop: CASSPRDRNSPLHF. The CDR3 nucleotides read TGTGCCAGCTCACCGAGGGACAGGAATTCACCCCTCCACTTT.

The table lists this clone with a few counts. The chain combines TRBV6-1 with TRBJ1-2, with D tentatively TRBD1 (6 bases). Germline CDR1 reads MNHNS; CDR2 reads SASEGT. The V end lost 7 bases, the J end lost 6 bases, and 18 bases lay between the germline ends. This CDR3 is built from 14 residues. CDR3 sequence reads: CASNEGGTVNGYTF. In DNA form, the CDR3 reads TGTGCCAGCAACGAAGGGGGAACGGTAAATGGCTACACCTTC.

This clone was seen more than once but under ten times. This sequence joins TRBV7-8 and TRBJ1-6, with 7 bases identical to TRBD1. The trim removed 4 bases at V and 7 bases at J, leaving 7 bases unmatched. Per germline, CDR1 SGHVS and CDR2 FQNEAQ. This CDR3 is built from 15 residues. The CDR3 nucleotides read TGTGCCAGCAGCTCCCAGACAGGGACAAATTCACCCCTCCACTTT. It yields the protein CASSSQTGTNSPLHF.

The rearrangement joins TRBV7-2 to TRBJ1-1; D not certain. This CDR3 comprises 14 residues. V was clipped by 6 bases and J by 3 bases, with 14 bases between them. From germline, CDR1 is SGHTA and CDR2 FQGNSA. CDR3 in amino acids: CASRPSNGDTEAFF. CDR3 bases: TGTGCCAGCAGACCAAGCAACGGTGACACTGAAGCTTTCTTT.

This chain connects TRBV7-3 to TRBJ2-1; 11 bases fit TRBD1. The CDR3 is 14 residues long. V gave up 5 bases and J gave up 6 bases; unmatched junction bases: 3. Germline V lookup: CDR1 SGHTA, CDR2 FQGTGA. The CDR3: CASSPGQGVNEQFF. CDR3 nucleotides: TGTGCCAGCAGCCCGGGACAGGGGGTCAATGAGCAGTTCTTC.

The genes are TRBV5-1 and TRBJ1-5; TRBD1 matches at 7 bases. J gave up 1 base and V 5 bases, and 6 bases lay outside the gene matches. The germline V gene encodes CDR1 SGHRS and CDR2 YFSETQ. The length of the CDR3 is 15 residues. Here the CDR3 DNA reads TGCGCCAGCAGGGCTCTGACAGGGAGCAATCAGCCCCAGCATTTT. Translation: CASRALTGSNQPQHF. The complete variable domain, with remaining parts taken from reference TRBV5-1 and TRBJ1-5, reads KAGVTQTPRYLIKTRGQQVTLSCSPISGHRSVSWYQQTPGQGLQFLFEYFSETQRNKGNFPGRFSGRQFSNSRSEMNVSTLELGDSALYLCASRALTGSNQPQHFGDGTRLSIL.

The chain recombines TRBV5-1 with TRBJ1-3, with 11 bases lining up with TRBD1. Trimming cost V 4 bases and J 4 bases; bases outside gene matches: 4. The CDR3 is 15 amino acids. Per the germline V gene, CDR1 is SGHRS and CDR2 is YFSETQ. The CDR3 DNA reads TGCGCCAGCAGCCTGGACAGGGGGCGGGGAAACACCATATATTTT. It is translated as CASSLDRGRGNTIYF.

The chain has TRBV19 and TRBJ1-6, with 7 bases that match TRBD1. With 4 bases clipped from V and 7 bases from J, the junction kept 10 bases outside the gene matches. In germline, CDR1 is LNHDA, CDR2 SQIVND (reference sequence). The CDR3 sequence is 16 residues long. This CDR3 reads CASSTKRDRGNSPLHF. As DNA, the CDR3 is TGTGCCAGTAGTACCAAGAGGGACAGAGGAAATTCACCCCTCCACTTT.

The chain combines TRBV27 with TRBJ2-4; weak D call: TRBD2 (5 bases). The CDR3 contains 13 residues. Germline V lookup: CDR1 MNHEY, CDR2 SMNVEV (reference sequence). V lost 3 bases and J 8 bases, leaving 11 bases between the germline ends. The DNA for the CDR3 is TGTGCCAGCAGTTTCTTAGACGGGGACATTCAGTACTTC. This codes for CASSFLDGDIQYF.

The V and J genes are TRBV27 and TRBJ1-4; possible D gene TRBD1, 6 bases. This CDR3 has 16 amino acids. V was cut by 3 bases and J by 5 bases, with 16 bases left in between. The germline V gene has CDR1 MNHEY and CDR2 SMNVEV (reference sequence). The CDR3 reads CASSLTGRLGNEKLFF. The DNA for the CDR3 is TGTGCCAGCAGTTTGACAGGCCGGCTTGGAAATGAAAAACTGTTTTTT.

The chain couples TRBV7-2 to TRBJ1-2; weak D call: TRBD1 (5 bases). Trimming left V 1 base short and J 5 bases short, with 14 bases between. CDR1 and CDR2 (germline): SGHTA, FQGNSA. The CDR3 runs 15 residues. CDR3 in DNA: TGTGCCAGCAGCTTAGACAGGTCTCCAGATTATGGCTACACCTTC. Its protein product is CASSLDRSPDYGYTF. Supplemented by reference TRBV7-2 and TRBJ1-2, the full variable domain reads GAGVSQSPSNKVTEKGKDVELRCDPISGHTALYWYRQSLGQGLEFLIYFQGNSAPDKSGLPSDRFSAERTGGSVSTLTIQRTQQEDSAVYLCASSLDRSPDYGYTFGSGTRLTVV.

The chain couples TRBV5-6 to TRBJ1-1; maybe TRBD1 (5 bases). In germline, CDR1 is SGHDT, CDR2 YYEEEE. V dropped 3 bases and J dropped 1 base, with 19 bases sitting between them. CDR3 size: 17 residues. Written as DNA, the CDR3 is TGTGCCAGCAGCTGGGACTCGCGTGGTCTCGCGAACACTGAAGCTTTCTTT. It codes for CASSWDSRGLANTEAFF. The whole variable domain, filled in from reference TRBV5-6 and TRBJ1-1, reads DAGVTQSPTHLIKTRGQQVTLRCSPKSGHDTVSWYQQALGQGPQFIFQYYEEEERQRGNFPDRFSGHQFPNYSSELNVNALLLGDSALYLCASSWDSRGLANTEAFFGQGTRLTVV.

The V gene is TRBV7-9, the J gene TRBJ2-1; 13 bases are a match to TRBD2. The V segment lost 5 bases and the J segment 4 bases; nucleotides outside the gene matches: 2. The CDR3 extends over 15 amino acids. CDR1 and CDR2 (germline): SEHNR, FQNEAQ (reference sequence). As DNA, the CDR3 is TGTGCCAGCAGCCGACTAGCGGGGGGATACAATGAGCAGTTCTTC. It yields the protein CASSRLAGGYNEQFF.

The V gene is TRBV6-1, the J gene TRBJ2-5; 7 bases fit TRBD2. The DNA end favors TRBJ2-7, so the J call may be wrong. The CDR3 has 15 residues. CDR1 is MNHNS and CDR2 is SASEGT in the germline V gene. Here the CDR3 reads CASSEDPSGGYEQYF. CDR3 coding DNA: TGTGCCAGCAGTGAAGATCCTAGCGGCGGCTACGAGCAGTACTTC.

J is TRBJ1-2 and V is TRBV5-1; D is uncertain. The CDR3 totals 13 residues. The germline V gene encodes CDR1 SGHRS and CDR2 YFSETQ. Between the trimmed V and J ends, which lost 0 bases and 4 bases, there was a span of 7 bases. CDR3 region: CASSLGDVYGYTF. For the CDR3, the DNA is TGCGCCAGCAGCTTGGGCGATGTCTATGGCTACACCTTC.

This clone was seen a single time. The chain employs TRBV7-9 and TRBJ1-5, with D tentatively TRBD1 (6 bases). The V gene lost 5 bases and the J gene lost 5 bases, with 19 bases spanning the gap. The CDR3 covers 16 residues. CDR1 is SEHNR and CDR2 is FQNEAQ in the germline V gene (reference sequence). CDR3 sequence (DNA): TGTGCCAGCAGCCCCGGAACCTGGACAGACCATCAGCCCCAGCATTTT. Its protein product is CASSPGTWTDHQPQHF. The full variable domain, in which reference TRBV7-9 and TRBJ1-5 provide the parts outside the CDR3, is DTGVSQNPRHKITKRGQNVTFRCDPISEHNRLYWYRQTLGQGPEFLTYFQNEAQLEKSRLLSDRFSAERPKGSFSTLEIQRTEQGDSAMYLCASSPGTWTDHQPQHFGDGTRLSIL.

A few counts support this clone. The rearrangement uses TRBV27 and TRBJ2-7; possibly TRBD1 for D (6 bases). The CDR3 is 17 residues long. Germline V lookup: CDR1 MNHEY, CDR2 SMNVEV (reference sequence). V shed 2 bases and J shed 3 bases, with 20 bases lying between them. The CDR3 region is CASSLKFPGEVDYEQYF. CDR3 in DNA: TGTGCCAGCAGTTTAAAATTTCCAGGGGAAGTCGACTACGAGCAGTACTTC.

The chain joins TRBV27 to TRBJ1-6, with TRBD1 as a possible D gene (5 bases). The CDR3 totals 15 residues. The V and J ends lost 5 bases and 5 bases respectively, with 13 bases between them. Germline CDR1 MNHEY, CDR2 SMNVEV (reference sequence). The CDR3 DNA follows: TGTGCCAGCAGTGGCGGGGGAAATCATAATTCACCCCTCCACTTT. Translating it yields CASSGGGNHNSPLHF.

The CDR3 is CSVGPPVGGWNNEQFF. DNA for the CDR3: TGCAGCGTTGGCCCCCCAGTGGGGGGGTGGAACAATGAGCAGTTCTTC. The chain employs TRBV29-1 and TRBJ2-1, with 7 bases lining up with TRBD2. The CDR3 contains 16 residues. Germline V gene sequence: CDR1 SQVTM, CDR2 ANQGSEA. V lost 4 bases and J lost 5; bases outside the gene matches: 14.

The chain uses TRBV5-5 and TRBJ1-2; 9 nucleotides align to TRBD1. Germline V gene sequence: CDR1 SGHKS, CDR2 YYEKEE (reference sequence). This CDR3 has 15 amino acids. After removal of 0 bases from V and 8 bases from J, the junction contained 8 bases not matched to a gene. DNA for the CDR3: TGTGCCAGCAGCTTGGGGCTTTGGACAGGGGAAGGCTACACCTTC. Protein sequence: CASSLGLWTGEGYTF.

The chain carries TRBV7-9 and TRBJ2-5, with D maybe TRBD1 (5 bases). The germline V and J ends were trimmed by 1 base and 1 base, with 7 bases remaining between them. The CDR3 sequence is 14 residues long. CDR1 and CDR2 from the germline V gene are SEHNR and FQNEAQ (reference sequence). CDR3 region: CASSLEGLQETQYF. The CDR3 DNA is TGTGCCAGCAGCTTAGAGGGGCTCCAAGAGACCCAGTACTTC.

The DNA of the CDR3 is TGTGCCAGCAGCCAACTGGGGGGGCACCCCGGGGAGCTGTTTTTT. Translated: CASSQLGGHPGELFF. This chain connects TRBV7-6 to TRBJ2-2; perhaps TRBD2 as D (7 bases). V dropped 5 bases and J dropped 6 bases, with 16 bases sitting between them. This CDR3 comprises 15 residues. The V gene's germline CDR1 is SGHVS and CDR2 FNYEAQ.

This chain connects TRBV19 to TRBJ2-2; D might be TRBD2 (5 bases). Between the trimmed V and J ends, which lost 5 bases and 2 bases, there was a span of 9 bases. CDR1 and CDR2 (germline): LNHDA, SQIVND (reference sequence). This CDR3 contains 14 residues. CDR3: CASSRGSNTGELFF. The CDR3 nucleotides are TGTGCCAGTAGTCGAGGGAGTAACACCGGGGAGCTGTTTTTT. Supplemented by reference TRBV19 and TRBJ2-2, the full variable domain reads DGGITQSPKYLFRKEGQNVTLSCEQNLNHDAMYWYRQDPGQGLRLIYYSQIVNDFQKGDIAEGYSVSREKKESFPLTVTSAQKNPTAFYLCASSRGSNTGELFFGEGSRLTVL.

This clone was counted a few times. The V call is TRBV9, the J call TRBJ2-7, with 13 bases lining up with TRBD2. There are 17 residues in the CDR3. Germline lookup yields CDR1 SGDLS and CDR2 YYNGEE. The V and J ends lost 4 bases and 3 bases, in that order; junction bases with no gene match: 10. CDR3 loop: CASSPPFGTSGDYEQYF. The CDR3 DNA follows: TGTGCCAGCAGCCCCCCATTCGGGACTAGCGGGGACTACGAGCAGTACTTC.

The rearrangement links TRBV5-1 to TRBJ1-1; 9 bases map to TRBD1. CDR1 and CDR2 from the germline V gene are SGHRS and YFSETQ. The junction had 8 bases not matched to a gene; V was cut back by 4 bases and J by 7 bases. The CDR3 covers 14 residues. CDR3 sequence reads: CASSQDRGLIEAFF. The DNA of the CDR3 is TGCGCCAGCAGCCAGGACAGGGGCCTAATTGAAGCTTTCTTT.

The rearrangement links TRBV27 to TRBJ1-1; possibly TRBD1 for D (5 bases). V was clipped by 5 bases and J by 6 bases, with 13 bases between them. The CDR3 length is 13 residues. CDR1 and CDR2 (germline): MNHEY, SMNVEV (reference sequence). In DNA form, the CDR3 reads TGTGCCAGCAGTCCCCTGACAGACCCTGAAGCTTTCTTT. It specifies CASSPLTDPEAFF.

The chain joins TRBV6-5 to TRBJ1-1, with 10 bases fitting TRBD1. V shed 5 bases, J shed 5 bases, and the junction held 8 bases outside the gene matches. The CDR3 covers 15 residues. CDR1 and CDR2 (germline): MNHEY, SVGAGI. DNA of the CDR3: TGTGCCAGCAGTAGAGGACAGGGGGGTGGGACTGAAGCTTTCTTT. This encodes CASSRGQGGGTEAFF.

This clone occurred once. The chain uses TRBV5-1 and TRBJ2-5; 7 positions agree with TRBD2. The germline V gene encodes CDR1 SGHRS and CDR2 YFSETQ. V shed 5 bases and J 1 base; nucleotides not matched to a gene: 14. The CDR3 is 17 amino acids. CDR3 nucleotides: TGCGCCAGCAGTTATTTTTACGGGGGGAGTGGCCAAGAGACCCAGTACTTC. Translation gives CASSYFYGGSGQETQYF.

The rearrangement joins TRBV11-2 to TRBJ2-7; 9 nucleotides line up with TRBD2. V lost 3 bases, J lost 3 bases, and 3 bases stayed unmatched. Germline V lookup: CDR1 SGHAT, CDR2 FQNNGV. This CDR3 comprises 14 residues. The CDR3 protein is CASSFSGGRYEQYF. The CDR3 bases are TGTGCCAGCAGCTTTAGCGGGGGACGCTACGAGCAGTACTTC.

The chain carries TRBV4-2 and TRBJ2-4, with 15 bases matching TRBD2. The germline V gene encodes CDR1 LGHNA and CDR2 YNFKEQ. This CDR3 contains 23 residues. The V and J ends lost 1 base and 2 bases, in that order; junction bases with no gene match: 18. In DNA, the CDR3 is TGTGCCAGCAGCCAAGTAGGGGGAAAACCGGGACTAGCGGGGGGTGGGTCCAAAAACATTCAGTACTTC. This codes for CASSQVGGKPGLAGGGSKNIQYF.

In its sample, this clone was seen once. V and J are TRBV18 and TRBJ1-2, with D uncertain. The CDR3 loop spans 15 amino acids. Germline V CDR1 and CDR2: KGHSH, LQKENI. The V gene lost 3 bases and the J gene lost 3 bases, with 14 bases spanning the gap. The CDR3 DNA reads TGTGCCAGCTCACCCGGGGAGGTAGTTCACTATGGCTACACCTTC. It translates to CASSPGEVVHYGYTF.